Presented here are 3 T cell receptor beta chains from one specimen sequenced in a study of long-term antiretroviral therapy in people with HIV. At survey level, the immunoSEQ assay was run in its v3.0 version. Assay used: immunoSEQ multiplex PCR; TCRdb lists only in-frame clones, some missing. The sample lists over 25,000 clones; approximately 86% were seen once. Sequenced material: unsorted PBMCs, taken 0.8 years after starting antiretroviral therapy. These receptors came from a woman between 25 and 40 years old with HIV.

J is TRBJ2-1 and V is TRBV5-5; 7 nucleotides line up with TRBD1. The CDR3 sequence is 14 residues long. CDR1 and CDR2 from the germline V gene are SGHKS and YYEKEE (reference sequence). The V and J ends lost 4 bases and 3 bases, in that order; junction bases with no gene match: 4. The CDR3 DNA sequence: TGTGCCAGCAGCCAGGGGGTGAACTACAATGAGCAGTTCTTC. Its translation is CASSQGVNYNEQFF.

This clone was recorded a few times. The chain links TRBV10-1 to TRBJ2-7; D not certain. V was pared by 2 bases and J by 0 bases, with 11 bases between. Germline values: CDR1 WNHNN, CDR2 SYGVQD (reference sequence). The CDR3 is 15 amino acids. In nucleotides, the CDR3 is TGCGCCAGCAGTGAGGCAGCAACGATCTCCTACGAGCAGTACGTC. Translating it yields CASSEAATISYEQYV.

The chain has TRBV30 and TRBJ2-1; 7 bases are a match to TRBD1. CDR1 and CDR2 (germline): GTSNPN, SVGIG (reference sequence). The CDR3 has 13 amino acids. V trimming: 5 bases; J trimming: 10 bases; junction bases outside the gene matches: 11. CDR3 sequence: CAWDRDSYSEQFF. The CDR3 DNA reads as TGTGCCTGGGACCGGGACAGCTATAGCGAGCAGTTCTTC.